Presented here are 3 T cell receptor beta chains from one specimen sequenced in a study of preoperative IRX-2 immunotherapy in early breast cancer (dated by TCRdb to between 2019 and 2020). The sample's treatment or condition label, decoded: preoperative locoregional IRX-2 cytokine immunotherapy. The method was the immunoSEQ multiplex PCR assay. In TCRdb, the immuneACCESS table is reduced to in-frame sequences with V and J assigned. These tables do not hold every clone; where another copy was compared, an unresolved V gene accounts for under half, and the others remain unexplained. Present in this sample are 35,000 to 40,000 clones, roughly four fifths of which were seen just once. Roughly 1.5% of the sample is in the top ten clones. Sequencing was performed on lymph node tissue, taken after IRX-2 immunotherapy. Source of these receptors: a human donor with breast cancer.

The chain joins TRBV11-3 to TRBJ2-3, with D tentatively TRBD2 (7 bases). V gave up 5 bases and J gave up 3 bases, with 18 bases separating them. This CDR3 is built from 16 residues. Germline-derived CDR1 and CDR2 are SGHNT and YENEEA. This CDR3 reads CASSGRGGTVTDTQYF. The DNA of the CDR3 is TGTGCCAGCAGCGGAAGGGGGGGTACGGTGACAGATACGCAGTATTTT.

The chain carries TRBV5-1 and TRBJ2-6; D might be TRBD1 (6 bases). Germline CDR1 and CDR2: SGHRS and YFSETQ. Trimming pared 4 bases from V and 0 bases from J, leaving 14 bases between. The CDR3 length is 17 residues. CDR3 loop: CASSRTVIDSGANVLTF. CDR3 sequence (DNA): TGCGCCAGCAGCAGGACAGTCATAGACTCTGGGGCCAACGTCCTGACTTTC.

This sequence joins TRBV15 and TRBJ2-3, with TRBD1 as a possible D gene (6 bases). V lost 2 bases to trimming and J lost 2 bases, with 14 bases between them. The germline V gene has CDR1 LNHNV and CDR2 YYDKDF (reference sequence). The CDR3 spans 16 residues. The CDR3 DNA follows: TGTGCCACCAGCAGATTAACAGGGCGATACACAGATACGCAGTATTTT. This translates into CATSRLTGRYTDTQYF.